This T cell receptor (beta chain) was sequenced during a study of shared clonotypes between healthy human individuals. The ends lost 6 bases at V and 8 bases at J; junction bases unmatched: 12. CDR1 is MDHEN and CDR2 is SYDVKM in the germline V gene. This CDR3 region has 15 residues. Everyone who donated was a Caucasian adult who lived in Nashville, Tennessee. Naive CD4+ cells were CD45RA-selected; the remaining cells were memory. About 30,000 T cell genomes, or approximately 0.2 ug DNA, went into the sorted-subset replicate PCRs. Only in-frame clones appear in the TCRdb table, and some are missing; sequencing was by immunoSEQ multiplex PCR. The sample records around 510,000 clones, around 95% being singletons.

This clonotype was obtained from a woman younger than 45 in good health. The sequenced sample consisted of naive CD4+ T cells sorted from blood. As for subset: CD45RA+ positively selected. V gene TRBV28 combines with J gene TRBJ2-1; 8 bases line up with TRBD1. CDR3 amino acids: CASSLPQGAGDEQFF. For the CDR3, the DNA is TGTGCCAGCAGCCTCCCCCAGGGGGCTGGCGATGAGCAGTTCTTC.